These 25 T cell receptor beta chains originate from one sample sequenced in a study of cytomegalovirus exposure and HLA in healthy donors. The PCR had 60 Vbeta and 13 Jbeta primers. Data came from immunoSEQ multiplex PCR; TCRdb stores just in-frame clones and leaves some out. This sample carries about 80,000 clones, around 77% of them seen once, and the ten largest clones take around 3.4%. Input material: PBMCs. The receptors shown here come from a middle-aged man in good health and CMV-seronegative.

The chain joins TRBV18 to TRBJ2-5; 9 bases are a match to TRBD1. CDR1 and CDR2 (germline): KGHSH, LQKENI. The V gene end was trimmed by 1 base and the J gene end by 11 bases; junction bases not matched to a gene: 8. There are 14 residues in the CDR3. CDR3 loop: CASSPQQGAEEQYF. The CDR3 DNA sequence: TGTGCCAGCTCACCACAACAGGGGGCGGAGGAGCAGTACTTC.

The chain is built from TRBV14 and TRBJ2-7, with TRBD2 as a possible D gene (5 bases). Germline V gene data show CDR1 as SGHDN and CDR2 as FVKESK. V lost 1 base to trimming and J lost 7 bases, with 14 bases between them. The CDR3 has 14 amino acids. For the CDR3, the DNA is TGTGCCAGCAGCCAAGTATTGTCTACGGGAGAGCAGTACTTC. Translated: CASSQVLSTGEQYF.

The chain links TRBV28 to TRBJ2-3; no clear D gene. The CDR3 is made up of 15 amino acids. Germline V gene sequence: CDR1 MDHEN, CDR2 SYDVKM. Trimming shortened V by 8 bases and J by 1 base, and 16 bases separated the two germline ends. The CDR3 DNA is TGTGCCAGCTCACCCCATCAGGTGGGCACAGATACGCAGTATTTT. This codes for CASSPHQVGTDTQYF.

On this clone itself: This sample includes further DNA sequences coding for the same CDR3. The chain has TRBV30 and TRBJ1-2, with D tentatively TRBD1 (6 bases). Germline V gives CDR1 GTSNPN, CDR2 SVGIG (reference sequence). Trimming removed 2 bases at V and 5 bases at J, with 15 bases between. The CDR3 contains 14 residues. CDR3 DNA sequence: TGTGCCTGGAGTAGGCCGCAACAGGGATATGGCTACACCTTC. It yields the protein CAWSRPQQGYGYTF.

As for this clone: Distinct nucleotide sequences in the sample also encode this CDR3. The chain combines TRBV6-6 with TRBJ2-1; 8 bases fit TRBD1. Trimming cost V 2 bases and J 10 bases; bases outside gene matches: 4. CDR1 and CDR2 from the germline V gene are MNHNY and SVGAGI (reference sequence). CDR3 size: 13 residues. The CDR3: CASSYLGQVEQFF. The DNA of the CDR3 is TGTGCCAGCAGTTACCTGGGACAGGTGGAGCAGTTCTTC.

The CDR3 sequence is CASSLTADYGYTF. Written as DNA, the CDR3 is TGTGCCAGCAGCTTAACAGCCGACTATGGCTACACCTTC. The J gene is TRBJ1-2, the V gene TRBV7-9; D is ambiguous. Germline V gene data show CDR1 as SEHNR and CDR2 as FQNEAQ (reference sequence). This CDR3 is 13 amino acids long. V gave up 2 bases and J gave up 3 bases, with 7 bases separating them.

This chain uses TRBV11-2 with TRBJ2-5, with TRBD1 identical over 10 bases. With V trimmed by 6 bases and J by 0 bases, 4 bases remained unmatched. From germline, CDR1 is SGHAT and CDR2 FQNNGV. The CDR3 covers 15 residues. CDR3 sequence: CASRLGTGDQETQYF. The CDR3 nucleotides read TGTGCCAGCAGACTCGGGACAGGGGACCAAGAGACCCAGTACTTC. Looking up the rest from reference TRBV11-2 and TRBJ2-5 gives the full variable domain: EAGVAQSPRYKIIEKRQSVAFWCNPISGHATLYWYQQILGQGPKLLIQFQNNGVVDDSQLPKDRFSAERLKGVDSTLKIQPAKLEDSAVYLCASRLGTGDQETQYFGPGTRLLVL.

This chain links TRBV30 with TRBJ2-3; D ambiguous. This CDR3 has 15 amino acids. V was pared by 0 bases and J by 0 bases, with 10 bases between. CDR1 is GTSNPN, CDR2 SVGIG, per germline (reference sequence). CDR3: CAWSVLAASTDTQYF. CDR3 bases: TGTGCCTGGAGTGTACTCGCGGCGAGCACAGATACGCAGTATTTT.

The sample holds one count of this clone. This rearrangement joins TRBV19 to TRBJ1-5; TRBD1 matches 7 bases. Germline CDR1 and CDR2: LNHDA and SQIVND (reference sequence). This CDR3 has 17 residues. J was trimmed by 4 bases and V by 6 bases; bases with no gene match: 15. The CDR3 loop reads CASSKALGQARNQPQHF. The CDR3 DNA sequence: TGTGCCAGTAGCAAAGCCTTAGGACAGGCCAGAAATCAGCCCCAGCATTTT.

A few counts support this clone. This chain links TRBV2 with TRBJ2-2; 8 bases line up with TRBD2. From germline, CDR1 is SNHLY and CDR2 FYNNEI. The CDR3 is 15 amino acids. With V trimmed by 6 bases and J by 2 bases, 5 bases remained unmatched. The CDR3 is CASSRTSGNTGELFF. CDR3 nucleotides: TGTGCCAGCAGCCGTACTAGCGGAAACACCGGGGAGCTGTTTTTT.

This clone came up a few times. The J gene is TRBJ1-4, the V gene TRBV6-6; the D is unclear. CDR3 length: 12 residues. The germline V gene encodes CDR1 MNHNY and CDR2 SVGAGI (reference sequence). Trimming pared 6 bases from V and 0 bases from J, leaving 2 bases between. Written as DNA, the CDR3 is TGTGCCAGCAGCTCAACTAATGAAAAACTGTTTTTT. As protein: CASSSTNEKLFF.

This clone appeared a single time. The gene calls are TRBV16 and TRBJ2-1, with a possible D match to TRBD2 (6 bases). The CDR3 is made up of 13 amino acids. Trimming took off 4 bases at V and 7 bases at J, with 11 bases between the two ends. Per germline, CDR1 KGHSY and CDR2 FQNENV. CDR3 coding DNA: TGTGCCAGCAGCCGGGATCGGGGGAATGAGCAGTTCTTC. Translation: CASSRDRGNEQFF.

This clone appeared a few times. The chain carries TRBV5-1 and TRBJ2-6, with a possible D match to TRBD1 (6 bases). Per the germline V gene, CDR1 is SGHRS and CDR2 is YFSETQ. V was trimmed by 2 bases and J by 3 bases, leaving 12 bases between them. There are 16 residues in the CDR3. In DNA form, the CDR3 reads TGCGCCAGCAGCTTCCAACAGGGCAGTGGGGCCAACGTCCTGACTTTC. Its translation is CASSFQQGSGANVLTF.

The V gene is TRBV5-5, the J gene TRBJ2-6; possibly TRBD2 for D (5 bases). The length of the CDR3 is 16 residues. V was pared by 4 bases and J by 1 base, with 12 bases between. The germline CDR1 and CDR2 sequences are SGHKS and YYEKEE (reference sequence). The DNA of the CDR3 is TGTGCCAGCAGCCCCGGACGGACTTCTGGGGCCAACGTCCTGACTTTC. Its translation is CASSPGRTSGANVLTF.

V is TRBV28 and J is TRBJ2-1; D possibly corresponds to TRBD2 (5 bases). Trimming stripped 7 bases from V and 0 bases from J, with 16 bases between. CDR3 length: 16 amino acids. Germline CDR1 is MDHEN and CDR2 is SYDVKM. CDR3: CASTDLGESSYNEQFF. CDR3 sequence (DNA): TGTGCCAGCACGGACCTCGGGGAGAGCTCCTACAATGAGCAGTTCTTC.

The chain couples TRBV18 to TRBJ2-2; 11 bases line up with TRBD2. V shed 2 bases, J shed 7 bases, and the junction held 3 bases outside the gene matches. CDR1 is KGHSH, CDR2 LQKENI, per germline. The CDR3 is 15 amino acids. CDR3 region: CASSPTLAGDGELFF. The CDR3 DNA sequence: TGTGCCAGCTCACCAACACTAGCGGGGGACGGGGAGCTGTTTTTT.

The rearrangement joins TRBV5-5 to TRBJ2-7; TRBD1 aligns across 11 bases. Germline V gives CDR1 SGHKS, CDR2 YYEKEE (reference sequence). There are 16 residues in the CDR3. V shed 2 bases, J shed 4 bases, and the junction held 8 bases outside the gene matches. CDR3 in DNA: TGTGCCAGCAGCTTCTTAGGACAGGGGGCTATGTACGAGCAGTACTTC. As protein: CASSFLGQGAMYEQYF.

This clone was recorded once. The chain carries TRBV6-5 and TRBJ1-2, with D tentatively TRBD1 (6 bases). The CDR3 consists of 14 residues. Germline CDR1 MNHEY, CDR2 SVGAGI. The V end was cut by 2 bases, the J end by 4 bases, with 11 bases between. The CDR3 sequence is CASSYRAGAYGYTF. The CDR3 DNA is TGTGCCAGCAGTTACAGGGCAGGGGCCTATGGCTACACCTTC.

In its sample, this clone was seen a few times. The chain recombines TRBV6-5 with TRBJ1-2, with 7 bases that match TRBD1. Germline CDR1 and CDR2: MNHEY and SVGAGI. The CDR3 contains 14 residues. Germline trimming cut 6 bases from V and 4 bases from J; bases unmatched to any gene: 8. CDR3 nucleotides: TGTGCCAGCAGAATACCGGGACAGATCTATGGCTACACCTTC. Translated: CASRIPGQIYGYTF.

The chain links TRBV7-9 to TRBJ2-7; D uncertain. The CDR3 length is 13 residues. CDR1 is SEHNR and CDR2 is FQNEAQ in the germline V gene (reference sequence). V was trimmed by 3 bases and J by 2 bases, leaving 8 bases between them. CDR3 sequence: CASSFGSTYEQYF. The CDR3, as DNA: TGTGCCAGCAGCTTTGGCTCCACCTACGAGCAGTACTTC.

This chain uses TRBV7-2 with TRBJ1-2, with 7 bases that match TRBD1. CDR1 and CDR2 from the germline V gene are SGHTA and FQGNSA. The V gene end was trimmed by 7 bases and the J gene end by 0 bases; junction bases not matched to a gene: 5. The CDR3 covers 14 residues. The CDR3 nucleotides read TGTGCCAGCACTGGGACAGCTGCTAACTATGGCTACACCTTC. Protein sequence: CASTGTAANYGYTF.

This chain uses TRBV6-5 with TRBJ1-6; 8 bases fit TRBD1. The germline CDR1 and CDR2 sequences are MNHEY and SVGAGI. The CDR3 covers 14 residues. Losses at the gene ends were 7 bases for V and 9 bases for J; bases not matched to a gene: 8. CDR3 DNA: TGTGCCAGCACCGTCAGGGGGCTAAGTTCACCCCTCCACTTT. Its translation: CASTVRGLSSPLHF.

CDR3 sequence (DNA): TGTGCCAGCAGTTTTAGCGGACTCCAAGGCTACACCTTC. It yields the protein CASSFSGLQGYTF. This rearrangement joins TRBV6-5 to TRBJ1-2; D is uncertain. This CDR3 comprises 13 residues. Looked up from germline, CDR1 is MNHEY and CDR2 is SVGAGI. V was shortened by 4 bases and J by 8 bases, with 14 bases between the two germline ends.

The V call is TRBV6-1, the J call TRBJ1-4; D unclear. The ends were cut back, 5 bases at V and 0 bases at J, with 10 bases in the middle. Germline V gives CDR1 MNHNS, CDR2 SASEGT. The CDR3 is 15 residues long. This chain's CDR3 is CASSTRTATNEKLFF. The CDR3 DNA reads TGTGCCAGCAGTACACGGACTGCAACTAATGAAAAACTGTTTTTT.

The CDR3 nucleotides are TGTGCCAGGGCCCCCCCAGCGCGTGAGCAGTTCTTC. Protein product: CARAPPAREQFF. The chain carries TRBV6-5 and TRBJ2-1; D not resolved. This CDR3 is built from 12 residues. Deletions cut 9 bases from V and 9 bases from J, with 15 bases between. CDR1 is MNHEY and CDR2 is SVGAGI in the germline V gene.